These 18 T cell receptor beta chains came from one sample sequenced in a study of blood T cell repertoires in COVID-19. The assay was immunoSEQ multiplex PCR, and TCRdb's table has in-frame clones only and misses some. Among about 410,000 clones listed, approximately 89% were seen once. Sequenced: peripheral blood. These receptors came from a woman aged 40 to 50 with COVID-19, enrolled during active disease.

The V call is TRBV27, the J call TRBJ2-2; maybe TRBD2 (5 bases). CDR1 is MNHEY and CDR2 is SMNVEV in the germline V gene (reference sequence). CDR3 size: 14 residues. The germline V and J ends were trimmed by 7 bases and 6 bases, with 15 bases remaining between them. CDR3 bases: TGTGCCAGCACCCCCGCGGGCCGGGCCGGGGAGCTGTTTTTT. It translates to CASTPAGRAGELFF.

The rearrangement uses TRBV27 and TRBJ1-3; tentatively, D is TRBD1 (5 bases). This CDR3 comprises 16 residues. The V and J ends lost 5 bases and 4 bases respectively, with 18 bases between them. Germline assignment: CDR1 MNHEY and CDR2 SMNVEV (reference sequence). The CDR3 loop is CASSHAGGGGGNTIYF. In DNA form, the CDR3 reads TGTGCCAGCAGTCACGCCGGCGGGGGGGGAGGAAACACCATATATTTT.

The gene calls are TRBV7-8 and TRBJ1-1; perhaps TRBD1 as D (5 bases). Germline CDR1 is SGHVS and CDR2 is FQNEAQ. The CDR3 has 13 residues. V lost 1 base, J lost 4 bases, and 7 bases lay in between. In nucleotides, the CDR3 is TGTGCCAGCAGCTTAGACAGGAGCACTGAAGCTTTCTTT. This encodes CASSLDRSTEAFF.

The chain has TRBV27 and TRBJ1-1; possibly TRBD1 for D (6 bases). CDR1 MNHEY and CDR2 SMNVEV come from the germline V gene (reference sequence). The CDR3 contains 14 residues. The ends were cut back, 4 bases at V and 6 bases at J, with 15 bases in the middle. CDR3 sequence reads: CASSSTGPEPEAFF. CDR3 nucleotide sequence: TGTGCCAGCAGTTCCACAGGGCCGGAGCCTGAAGCTTTCTTT.

V and J are TRBV28 and TRBJ2-7; 8 nucleotides match TRBD2. The germline V gene has CDR1 MDHEN and CDR2 SYDVKM. The CDR3 has 16 residues. V dropped 6 bases and J dropped 7; count of bases not matched to a gene: 17. The CDR3 loop is CASSEPPGGGGLEQYF. CDR3 nucleotide sequence: TGTGCCAGCAGCGAGCCCCCGGGAGGGGGAGGATTAGAGCAGTACTTC. Full variable domain (missing parts from reference TRBV28 and TRBJ2-7): DVKVTQSSRYLVKRTGEKVFLECVQDMDHENMFWYRQDPGLGLRLIYFSYDVKMKEKGDIPEGYSVSREKKERFSLILESASTNQTSMYLCASSEPPGGGGLEQYFGPGTRLTVT.

This chain connects TRBV18 to TRBJ2-5, with D maybe TRBD1 (6 bases). CDR1 is KGHSH and CDR2 is LQKENI in the germline V gene. The CDR3 sequence is 15 residues long. V lost 3 bases and J 3 bases, leaving 14 bases between the germline ends. CDR3 DNA: TGTGCCAGCTCACCGCAACAGGGCGATGAAGAGACCCAGTACTTC. Its protein is CASSPQQGDEETQYF.

The chain recombines TRBV7-9 with TRBJ2-2; the D gene is possibly TRBD2 (6 bases). The germline V gene has CDR1 SEHNR and CDR2 FQNEAQ (reference sequence). This CDR3 has 13 residues. V was trimmed by 3 bases and J by 6 bases, leaving 8 bases between them. DNA of the CDR3: TGTGCCAGCAGCTTTTCGGGGGCCGGGGAGCTGTTTTTT. It codes for CASSFSGAGELFF. Drawing the rest from reference TRBV7-9 and TRBJ2-2, the complete variable domain is DTGVSQNPRHKITKRGQNVTFRCDPISEHNRLYWYRQTLGQGPEFLTYFQNEAQLEKSRLLSDRFSAERPKGSFSTLEIQRTEQGDSAMYLCASSFSGAGELFFGEGSRLTVL.

The V and J genes are TRBV12-3 or TRBV12-4 and TRBJ1-1; a possible D gene is TRBD1 (5 bases). Trimming cost V 4 bases and J 6 bases, with 9 bases left between them. This CDR3 contains 12 residues. The CDR3 DNA sequence: TGTGCCAGCAGTTCCGGGACTCCTGAAGCTTTCTTT. Its protein product is CASSSGTPEAFF.

The chain carries TRBV5-1 and TRBJ1-6; possibly TRBD1 for D (5 bases). V shed 0 bases and J shed 8 bases, with 9 bases lying between them. The CDR3 has 14 amino acids. Germline loops: CDR1 SGHRS, CDR2 YFSETQ. The CDR3 region is CASSLEQGHSPLHF. CDR3 nucleotides: TGCGCCAGCAGCTTGGAGCAGGGTCATTCACCCCTCCACTTT.

This chain uses TRBV4-3 with TRBJ1-2; 8 bases line up with TRBD1. The CDR3 runs 15 residues. With V trimmed by 1 base and J by 3 bases, 4 bases remained unmatched. CDR1 and CDR2 (germline): LGHNA, YSLEER. Here the CDR3 DNA reads TGCGCCAGCAGCCAAGCAGGGGGCCTAGACTATGGCTACACCTTC. Protein: CASSQAGGLDYGYTF.

This chain links TRBV27 with TRBJ2-7; 9 bases are shared with TRBD1. The trim removed 3 bases at V and 3 bases at J, leaving 3 bases unmatched. Germline V CDR1 and CDR2: MNHEY, SMNVEV (reference sequence). The CDR3 runs 14 residues. CDR3 nucleotides: TGTGCCAGCAGTTTGGGACAGGGTGGCTACGAGCAGTACTTC. Encoded protein: CASSLGQGGYEQYF.

The chain has TRBV30 and TRBJ1-5, with 7 positions matching TRBD1. The V and J ends lost 5 bases and 3 bases, in that order; junction bases with no gene match: 10. Germline CDR1 is GTSNPN and CDR2 is SVGIG (reference sequence). The CDR3 totals 15 residues. CDR3 sequence: CAWSSGGVYNQPQHF. Here the CDR3 DNA reads TGTGCCTGGTCCTCAGGGGGTGTTTACAATCAGCCCCAGCATTTT.

CDR3 residues: CASSPTKDSQPQHF. CDR3 sequence (DNA): TGTGCCAGTAGTCCGACTAAGGACAGTCAGCCCCAGCATTTT. The rearrangement links TRBV19 to TRBJ1-5; the D gene is possibly TRBD1 (6 bases). Trimming left V 5 bases short and J 6 bases short, with 14 bases between. The CDR3 spans 14 residues. From germline, CDR1 is LNHDA and CDR2 SQIVND (reference sequence).

The chain is built from TRBV7-9 and TRBJ2-4; perhaps TRBD2 as D (7 bases). Trimming removed 3 bases from V and 0 bases from J, with 9 bases in between. The germline V gene has CDR1 SEHNR and CDR2 FQNEAQ (reference sequence). The CDR3 consists of 15 residues. The chain's CDR3 is CASSLGGLAKNIQYF. Written as DNA, the CDR3 is TGTGCCAGCAGCTTGGGGGGGCTAGCCAAAAACATTCAGTACTTC.

V gene TRBV28 combines with J gene TRBJ1-2; D uncertain. CDR3 length: 12 residues. The germline V gene encodes CDR1 MDHEN and CDR2 SYDVKM. With 6 bases removed from V and 0 bases from J, the gap between germline ends came to 5 bases. This CDR3 is CASSLANYGYTF. Here the CDR3 DNA reads TGTGCCAGCAGCCTAGCTAACTATGGCTACACCTTC.

The chain carries TRBV5-1 and TRBJ2-7, with 14 bases fitting TRBD2. The CDR3 has 16 amino acids. The V gene's germline CDR1 is SGHRS and CDR2 YFSETQ. Germline trimming cut 3 bases from V and 2 bases from J; bases unmatched to any gene: 4. CDR3 amino acids: CASSSGLAGVAYEQYF. CDR3 bases: TGCGCCAGCAGCTCGGGACTAGCGGGAGTGGCCTACGAGCAGTACTTC.

DNA of the CDR3: TGTGCCAGCAGCGTGACAGGGGACTACAACAATGAGCAGTTCTTC. Residues: CASSVTGDYNNEQFF. This chain uses TRBV9 with TRBJ2-1; tentatively, D is TRBD1 (8 bases). V lost 2 bases and J lost 5, with 14 bases in between. The germline V gene encodes CDR1 SGDLS and CDR2 YYNGEE. The CDR3 contains 15 residues. Variable domain in full (rest from reference TRBV9 and TRBJ2-1): DSGVTQTPKHLITATGQRVTLRCSPRSGDLSVYWYQQSLDQGLQFLIQYYNGEERAKGNILERFSAQQFPDLHSELNLSSLELGDSALYFCASSVTGDYNNEQFFGPGTRLTVL.

Comment on this clone: Other DNA sequences in this sample translate to the same CDR3. The J gene is TRBJ2-7, the V gene TRBV18; 10 nucleotides align to TRBD2. J lost 4 bases, V lost 1 base, and 4 bases had no gene match. The CDR3 extends over 15 amino acids. In germline, CDR1 is KGHSH, CDR2 LQKENI. In DNA, the CDR3 is TGTGCCAGCTCACCACTAGCGGGAGGTAGTTACGAGCAGTACTTC. It yields the protein CASSPLAGGSYEQYF. The whole variable domain, filled in from reference TRBV18 and TRBJ2-7, reads NAGVMQNPRHLVRRRGQEARLRCSPMKGHSHVYWYRQLPEEGLKFMVYLQKENIIDESGMPKERFSAEFPKEGPSILRIQQVVRGDSAAYFCASSPLAGGSYEQYFGPGTRLTVT.